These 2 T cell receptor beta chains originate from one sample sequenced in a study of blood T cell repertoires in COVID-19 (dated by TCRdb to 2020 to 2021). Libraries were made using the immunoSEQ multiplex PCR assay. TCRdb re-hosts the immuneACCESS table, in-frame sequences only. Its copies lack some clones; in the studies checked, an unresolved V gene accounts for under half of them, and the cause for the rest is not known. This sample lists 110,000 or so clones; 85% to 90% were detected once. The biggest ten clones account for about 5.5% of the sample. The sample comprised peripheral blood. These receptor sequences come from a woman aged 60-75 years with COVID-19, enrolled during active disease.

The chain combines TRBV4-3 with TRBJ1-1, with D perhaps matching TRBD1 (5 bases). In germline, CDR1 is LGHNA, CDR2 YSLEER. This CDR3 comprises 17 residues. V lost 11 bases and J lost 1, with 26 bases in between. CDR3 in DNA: TGCGCCGCTGGACGCCTAAATAAAGGACATTCGAACACTGAAGCTTTCTTT. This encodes CAAGRLNKGHSNTEAFF.

The CDR3 DNA sequence: TGTGCCAGCAGCCTTCAGGGGGCTGGAAACACCATATATTTT. This gives the protein CASSLQGAGNTIYF. The genes are TRBV5-4 and TRBJ1-3, with 7 bases matching TRBD1. This CDR3 has 14 amino acids. CDR1 and CDR2 from the germline V gene are SGHNT and YYREEE (reference sequence). J gave up 2 bases and V 4 bases, and 3 bases lay outside the gene matches.